This T cell receptor beta chain comes out of a study of cytomegalovirus exposure and HLA in healthy donors. This CDR3 region has 17 residues. Germline-derived CDR1 and CDR2 are LGHNA and YNFKEQ. J lost 7 bases, V lost 0 bases, and 9 bases had no gene match. Study observations and caveats: For most subjects, TCR beta sequences were reported to predict HLA-A and HLA-B alleles with accuracy. The authors later linked a missense DCLRE1C variant to TCR beta V- and J-gene trimming.

PCR was performed using 60 Vbeta and 13 Jbeta primers. Here immunoSEQ multiplex PCR was the method, and the copy in TCRdb shows in-frame clones only, minus some. The sample records about 200,000 clones, around 79% being singletons. Regarding this clone: Its antigen is undetermined.

These donors, healthy bone marrow donors, were studied. Donors likely had unrecorded immune exposures despite being nominally healthy when sampled. Material for sequencing was PBMCs. This clonotype was sampled from a woman between 45 and 65 years old in good health and CMV-seronegative. The rearrangement uses TRBV4-2 and TRBJ2-1, with TRBD2 identical over 10 bases. The CDR3 reads CASSQDRASGSENEQFF. The CDR3 DNA reads TGTGCCAGCAGCCAAGATAGGGCTAGCGGGAGTGAAAATGAGCAGTTCTTC.